The 14 T cell receptor beta chains below come from one sample, sequenced in a study of CD8 T cells in Susac syndrome. Random hexamers were used to reverse transcribe an amount of about 0.45 to 1 ug RNA. TCRdb reprocessed the immunoSEQ multiplex PCR reads via MiXCR and lists one record per CDR3 protein. The sample includes 15,000 to 20,000 distinct CDR3 sequences, approximately 96% of them seen just once. The sample comprised CD8+ T cells from PBMCs. Receptor source: a human donor in good health.

About this clonotype: Relative to the germline gene, one junction end is altered; a read error may explain this. V usage is TRBV7-9 and J usage is TRBJ1-3, with D hard to call. Germline V gives CDR1 SEHNR, CDR2 FQNEAQ (reference sequence). The CDR3 length is 15 residues. The CDR3 reads CASSLASSSGNTIYF. CDR3 nucleotides: TGTGCCAGCAGCCTAGCATCGTCCTCTGGAAACACCATATATTTT.

V is TRBV30 and J is TRBJ2-6; 12 positions agree with TRBD1. With 3 bases clipped from V and 0 bases from J, the junction kept 12 bases outside the gene matches. This CDR3 is built from 20 residues. Per the germline V gene, CDR1 is GTSNPN and CDR2 is SVGIG (reference sequence). The CDR3 DNA reads TGTGCCTGGAGCTCCGGGACAGGGGGCGCGGTCCCCTCTGGGGCCAACGTCCTGACTTTC. Its translation is CAWSSGTGGAVPSGANVLTF.

V and J are TRBV7-2 and TRBJ1-1; D unclear. Germline-derived CDR1 and CDR2 are SGHTA and FQGNSA. V shed 5 bases and J shed 0 bases, with 10 bases lying between them. CDR3 length: 14 residues. The CDR3 here is CASSPVAMNTEAFF. The CDR3 nucleotides are TGTGCCAGCAGCCCCGTGGCGATGAACACTGAAGCTTTCTTT.

The chain joins TRBV7-2 to TRBJ1-1; D uncertain. The CDR3 spans 14 residues. V was shortened by 5 bases and J by 1 base, with 11 bases between the two germline ends. The germline V gene encodes CDR1 SGHTA and CDR2 FQGNSA. CDR3 region: CASSLGGPNTEAFF. The DNA of the CDR3 is TGTGCCAGCAGCCTCGGAGGCCCGAACACTGAAGCTTTCTTT.

The chain links TRBV24-1 to TRBJ1-2; no definite D call. The germline V and J ends were trimmed by 3 bases and 4 bases, with 11 bases remaining between them. Germline CDR1 and CDR2: KGHDR and SFDVKD. The CDR3 contains 14 residues. The CDR3 reads CATSDIGVAYGYTF. CDR3 DNA sequence: TGTGCCACCAGTGATATCGGGGTGGCCTATGGCTACACCTTC.

J is TRBJ2-1 and V is TRBV6-5; TRBD1 or TRBD2 may be the D gene (5 bases each). Trimming removed 0 bases at V and 4 bases at J, with 13 bases between. Per germline, CDR1 MNHEY and CDR2 SVGAGI. This CDR3 has 16 residues. CDR3 DNA sequence: TGTGCCAGCAGTTACTCGGTAGGGGAGCGATACAATGAGCAGTTCTTC. Protein: CASSYSVGERYNEQFF.

The V gene is TRBV29-1, the J gene TRBJ1-1, with 8 bases aligning to TRBD1. The V and J ends lost 6 bases and 6 bases, in that order; junction bases with no gene match: 6. CDR1 and CDR2 from the germline V gene are SQVTM and ANQGSEA. There are 12 residues in the CDR3. The CDR3 DNA follows: TGCAGCGTCGGTGACAGGGGTGCTGAAGCTTTCTTT. Amino acid sequence: CSVGDRGAEAFF.

This clonotype appeared a single time. The V and J genes are TRBV4-2 and TRBJ2-1; the match to TRBD2 covers 12 bases. CDR1 and CDR2 (germline): LGHNA, YNFKEQ. J was trimmed by 3 bases and V by 4 bases; bases with no gene match: 1. The CDR3 has 15 amino acids. This CDR3 reads CASSPTSGSYNEQFF. Here the CDR3 DNA reads TGTGCCAGCAGCCCGACTAGCGGGAGCTACAATGAGCAGTTCTTC.

The chain joins TRBV13 to TRBJ2-7; 8 bases are shared with TRBD2. The V and J ends lost 3 bases and 3 bases, in that order; junction bases with no gene match: 4. The CDR3 has 14 amino acids. CDR1 is PRHDT and CDR2 is FYEKMQ in the germline V gene (reference sequence). CDR3 residues: CASSFRAGVYEQYF. CDR3 in DNA: TGTGCCAGCAGCTTTCGAGCGGGAGTCTACGAGCAGTACTTC.

The gene calls are TRBV7-9 and TRBJ2-4; 7 bases are a match to TRBD2. The CDR3 sequence is 16 residues long. Germline trimming cut 4 bases from V and 0 bases from J; bases unmatched to any gene: 6. In germline, CDR1 is SEHNR, CDR2 FQNEAQ (reference sequence). As DNA, the CDR3 is TGTGCCAGCAGCTCCTCTAGCGGACTAGCCAAAAACATTCAGTACTTC. Translated, it gives CASSSSSGLAKNIQYF.

The CDR3: CASSERGHRETQYF. The CDR3 DNA reads TGTGCCAGCAGTGAGAGGGGGCACAGGGAGACCCAGTACTTC. The chain carries TRBV25-1 and TRBJ2-5, with 7 positions matching TRBD1. V shed 3 bases, J shed 5 bases, and the junction held 6 bases outside the gene matches. This CDR3 comprises 14 residues. Germline V gene data show CDR1 as MGHDK and CDR2 as SYGVNS.

The chain combines TRBV14 with TRBJ2-1, with 8 bases identical to TRBD2. The length of the CDR3 is 16 residues. Germline V CDR1 and CDR2: SGHDN, FVKESK. Trimming removed 4 bases from V and 4 bases from J; junction bases left unmatched: 9. CDR3 sequence reads: CASSPLPGGLYNEQFF. The DNA for the CDR3 is TGTGCCAGCAGCCCACTACCGGGAGGGCTATACAATGAGCAGTTCTTC.

This clonotype was recorded only once. The chain is built from TRBV20-1 and TRBJ2-1; D gene ambiguous. The CDR3 spans 13 residues. The germline gives CDR1 DFQATT, CDR2 SNEGSKA (reference sequence). V lost 5 bases to trimming and J lost 5 bases, with 13 bases between them. The CDR3 reads CSAPEGWNNEQFF. CDR3 in DNA: TGCAGTGCTCCTGAAGGGTGGAACAATGAGCAGTTCTTC.

The J gene is TRBJ2-7, the V gene TRBV5-4, with TRBD1 identical over 9 bases. Per germline, CDR1 SGHNT and CDR2 YYREEE (reference sequence). This CDR3 region has 15 residues. With 6 bases clipped from V and 2 bases from J, the junction kept 9 bases outside the gene matches. The CDR3 DNA is TGTGCCAGCAACGGACGGACAGGGGATACCTACGAGCAGTACTTC. Protein sequence: CASNGRTGDTYEQYF.